The 27 T cell receptor delta chains below all came from one sample that was sequenced in a study of Vδ1+ human thymocytes. The study, taken as a whole, reports: In the thymus, TRG and TRD repertoires looked highly polyclonal with Gaussian CDR3 lengths.

Their cognate antigens are unknown. RNA was extracted from the cells and then reverse transcribed. The CDR3 regions were amplified by multiplex PCR from V-gene primers to a constant-region primer. TCRdb called clones anew from the multiplex PCR reads with CATT. The sample lists around 76,000 delta-chain clones, about 38% seen once, with about 0.26% in the top ten. The specimen was Vdelta1+ gamma-delta thymocytes from the thymus. Subset defined: FACS-sorted CD3+ TCRalphabeta- TCRVdelta1+ TCRVdelta2- thymocytes. Receptors were obtained from a boy under two years old who had congenital heart surgery.

A few counts support this clone. The chain combines TRDV1 with TRDJ1; D is unresolved. The V and J ends lost 6 bases and 2 bases respectively, with 19 bases between them. The CDR3 totals 16 residues. Germline CDR1 and CDR2: TSWWSYY and QGS. CDR3 nucleotides: TGTGCTCTTGGCCGATCTTTACGGCCACCAACCGATAAACTCATCTTT. It is translated as CALGRSLRPPTDKLIF.

This clone was observed a handful of times. The chain links TRDV1 to TRDJ1; TRDD3 agrees at 9 bases. The CDR3 runs 20 residues. The germline gives CDR1 TSWWSYY, CDR2 QGS. Trimming at V came to 1 base and at J to 0 bases, leaving 15 bases not matched to a gene. The DNA of the CDR3 is TGTGCTCTTGGGGAACAGACCGTACTGGGGGACACGCCGTACACCGATAAACTCATCTTT. Residues: CALGEQTVLGDTPYTDKLIF.

The table lists this clone with a few counts. V is TRDV1 and J is TRDJ1; D is perhaps TRDD3 (6 bases). V dropped 6 bases and J dropped 0 bases, with 17 bases sitting between them. CDR1 is TSWWSYY and CDR2 is QGS in the germline V gene. CDR3 length: 16 residues. CDR3 in DNA: TGTGCTCTTGGTGCGGGGATCTTTCTGTACACCGATAAACTCATCTTT. It translates to CALGAGIFLYTDKLIF.

V is TRDV1 and J is TRDJ2; 10 nucleotides line up with TRDD3. CDR1 TSWWSYY and CDR2 QGS come from the germline V gene. CDR3 size: 21 residues. Trimming cost V 2 bases and J 0 bases; bases outside gene matches: 15. DNA of the CDR3: TGTGCTCTTGGGGAAGAATCGGCTAACTGGGGGATTTCGGCTTTGACAGCACAACTCTTCTTT. Translating gives CALGEESANWGISALTAQLFF.

This clone was detected a few times. The chain links TRDV1 to TRDJ1; 9 bases map to TRDD3. Germline V CDR1 and CDR2: TSWWSYY, QGS. CDR3 length equals 22 residues. V lost 1 base to trimming and J lost 2 bases; unmatched junction nucleotides: 23. The CDR3 here is CALGEPKEVSTRGYAMTDKLIF. The CDR3 nucleotides are TGTGCTCTTGGGGAACCGAAAGAGGTATCTACTCGGGGATACGCTATGACCGATAAACTCATCTTT.

This sequence joins TRDV1 and TRDJ1; D remains unclear. The germline V and J ends were trimmed by 4 bases and 0 bases, with 6 bases remaining between them. The CDR3 loop spans 13 amino acids. Germline lookup yields CDR1 TSWWSYY and CDR2 QGS. The CDR3 loop reads CALGVPYTDKLIF. The CDR3 nucleotides are TGTGCTCTTGGGGTTCCGTACACCGATAAACTCATCTTT.

V and J are TRDV1 and TRDJ1; 7 nucleotides agree with TRDD3. CDR1 is TSWWSYY and CDR2 is QGS in the germline V gene. The CDR3 contains 18 residues. The V segment lost 0 bases and the J segment 0 bases; nucleotides outside the gene matches: 10. CDR3 residues: CALGELALYWGYTDKLIF. CDR3 coding DNA: TGTGCTCTTGGGGAACTTGCGCTTTACTGGGGTTACACCGATAAACTCATCTTT.

The chain employs TRDV1 and TRDJ1; the match to TRDD3 covers 10 bases. Trimming removed 2 bases from V and 3 bases from J; junction bases left unmatched: 21. Germline CDR1 TSWWSYY, CDR2 QGS. The CDR3 sequence is 21 residues long. The DNA of the CDR3 is TGTGCTCTTGGGGAATCATCCTTCCTTGGCTGGGGGATATCAGGCGCCGATAAACTCATCTTT. Protein product: CALGESSFLGWGISGADKLIF.

This clone showed up just a few times. J is TRDJ1 and V is TRDV1, with D perhaps TRDD2 (6 bases). CDR1 TSWWSYY and CDR2 QGS come from the germline V gene. The CDR3 consists of 18 residues. The V end was cut by 6 bases, the J end by 0 bases, with 23 bases between. The DNA of the CDR3 is TGTGCTCTTGGCCAACCATCCTTCCCACTGACCCACACCGATAAACTCATCTTT. Translating it yields CALGQPSFPLTHTDKLIF.

To note about this clone: The same CDR3 is also encoded by other DNA sequences in this sample. The chain carries TRDV1 and TRDJ1, with 7 bases lining up with TRDD3. V dropped 2 bases and J dropped 7; count of bases not matched to a gene: 7. Per the germline V gene, CDR1 is TSWWSYY and CDR2 is QGS. There are 14 residues in the CDR3. The CDR3 nucleotides read TGTGCTCTTGGGGAATACTGGGGATTAGGTAAACTCATCTTT. Translated: CALGEYWGLGKLIF.

V usage is TRDV1 and J usage is TRDJ1; 9 bases are a match to TRDD3. The length of the CDR3 is 19 residues. V shed 2 bases, J shed 0 bases, and the junction held 13 bases outside the gene matches. Germline loops: CDR1 TSWWSYY, CDR2 QGS. This CDR3 is CALGEFPTLGIRNTDKLIF. CDR3 in DNA: TGTGCTCTTGGGGAATTTCCTACTCTGGGGATACGGAACACCGATAAACTCATCTTT.

The chain recombines TRDV1 with TRDJ1, with 7 bases that match TRDD3. Germline V gene sequence: CDR1 TSWWSYY, CDR2 QGS. The CDR3 runs 20 residues. Germline trimming cut 3 bases from V and 0 bases from J; bases unmatched to any gene: 19. CDR3 DNA: TGTGCTCTTGGGGACCGCATCTTGGGGGGATCCCGTACCAACACCGATAAACTCATCTTT. Its protein is CALGDRILGGSRTNTDKLIF.

This clone came up a few times. V and J are TRDV1 and TRDJ1; 10 bases match TRDD3. The germline gives CDR1 TSWWSYY, CDR2 QGS. This CDR3 spans 19 amino acids. Trimming cost V 5 bases and J 1 base; bases outside gene matches: 16. DNA for the CDR3: TGTGCTCTTGGGTATCCTACGAGGGGGATACGAGTAGCCACCGATAAACTCATCTTT. This codes for CALGYPTRGIRVATDKLIF.

Note on this clone: Being one base from a much bigger clone, this may be a read error. Other DNA sequences of this sample code for an identical CDR3. The genes are TRDV2 and TRDJ1; the match to TRDD3 covers 8 bases. Germline CDR1 and CDR2: GEAIGNYY and EKD. V lost 9 bases to trimming and J lost 10 bases; unmatched junction nucleotides: 15. The CDR3 is made up of 13 amino acids. In DNA, the CDR3 is TGTGCCGAGGTGGGGGATCCCCCGTACGGACTCATCTTT. It codes for CAEVGDPPYGLIF.

The J gene is TRDJ1, the V gene TRDV1; 8 nucleotides match TRDD3. This CDR3 comprises 17 residues. Losses at the gene ends were 4 bases for V and 1 base for J; bases not matched to a gene: 11. Germline V gene sequence: CDR1 TSWWSYY, CDR2 QGS. CDR3 nucleotides: TGTGCTCTTGGGGCCCTTGGGGATACTTGCGGCACCGATAAACTCATCTTT. It yields the protein CALGALGDTCGTDKLIF.

This rearrangement joins TRDV1 to TRDJ1; 10 bases map to TRDD3. Trimming cost V 1 base and J 1 base; bases outside gene matches: 12. This CDR3 is 19 amino acids long. Germline-derived CDR1 and CDR2 are TSWWSYY and QGS. The CDR3 nucleotides are TGTGCTCTTGGGGAACGGGTTCCTACGTGGGGGATACTCACCGATAAACTCATCTTT. Its protein is CALGERVPTWGILTDKLIF.

This chain joins TRDV1 and TRDJ1; 9 bases line up with TRDD3. The CDR3 totals 20 residues. Looked up from germline, CDR1 is TSWWSYY and CDR2 is QGS. V lost 2 bases to trimming and J lost 2 bases; unmatched junction nucleotides: 18. The CDR3 coding sequence is TGTGCTCTTGGGGAATTGGATTCGTCGGGGATACGCTTGGGGACCGATAAACTCATCTTT. Translation gives CALGELDSSGIRLGTDKLIF.

The table lists this clone with a few counts. The genes are TRDV1 and TRDJ1, with 7 nucleotides matching TRDD3. CDR1 and CDR2 from the germline V gene are TSWWSYY and QGS. The ends lost 4 bases at V and 0 bases at J; junction bases unmatched: 17. The CDR3 is 19 residues long. This CDR3 is CALGAAGQAGYPYTDKLIF. CDR3 DNA sequence: TGTGCTCTTGGGGCTGCAGGTCAGGCGGGATACCCGTACACCGATAAACTCATCTTT.

The chain carries TRDV1 and TRDJ1; 12 bases line up with TRDD3. V dropped 1 base and J dropped 4; count of bases not matched to a gene: 22. Germline-derived CDR1 and CDR2 are TSWWSYY and QGS. The CDR3 sequence is 22 residues long. The CDR3 here is CALGEPAPSYSTGGYSGDKLIF. CDR3 bases: TGTGCTCTTGGGGAACCCGCTCCTTCCTACAGTACTGGGGGATACTCCGGCGATAAACTCATCTTT.

The table lists this clone with a few counts. The chain is built from TRDV1 and TRDJ1; unclear D gene. The V and J ends lost 0 bases and 1 base respectively, with 27 bases between them. The CDR3 has 21 amino acids. In germline, CDR1 is TSWWSYY, CDR2 QGS. The CDR3 DNA sequence: TGTGCTCTTGGGGAACTTAATCGTAAGGTTGGTGATTGTGAGGGCACCGATAAACTCATCTTT. Translating gives CALGELNRKVGDCEGTDKLIF.

The chain employs TRDV2 and TRDJ1; TRDD3 matches 12 bases. V dropped 0 bases and J dropped 0; count of bases not matched to a gene: 13. Germline CDR1 reads GEAIGNYY; CDR2 reads EKD. This CDR3 has 20 residues. The chain's CDR3 is CACDTADSGGYAFNTDKLIF. CDR3 DNA: TGTGCCTGTGACACCGCGGATTCTGGGGGATACGCCTTTAACACCGATAAACTCATCTTT.

This chain uses TRDV1 with TRDJ1, with 10 bases matching TRDD3. In germline, CDR1 is TSWWSYY, CDR2 QGS. V trimming: 1 base; J trimming: 2 bases; junction bases outside the gene matches: 22. The CDR3 spans 22 residues. The CDR3 bases are TGTGCTCTTGGGGAACGGCAACCCTTTTCCTACGGTCTACTGGGGGATACCGATAAACTCATCTTT. This encodes CALGERQPFSYGLLGDTDKLIF.

J is TRDJ1 and V is TRDV1; 8 nucleotides line up with TRDD3. CDR1 is TSWWSYY and CDR2 is QGS in the germline V gene. This CDR3 spans 19 amino acids. Trimming took 4 bases from V and 10 from J; bases not matched to a gene: 26. In DNA, the CDR3 is TGTGCTCTTGGGGGACCCTTATCCTACGGGGGGATAAACGGTCGGATACTCATCTTT. Its protein product is CALGGPLSYGGINGRILIF.

The chain is built from TRDV1 and TRDJ1; D might be TRDD2 or TRDD3, each matching 5 bases. The CDR3 has 22 residues. Trimming left V 0 bases short and J 0 bases short, with 29 bases between. In germline, CDR1 is TSWWSYY, CDR2 QGS. The CDR3 region is CALGELVAYPLRWGPYTDKLIF. Here the CDR3 DNA reads TGTGCTCTTGGGGAACTCGTGGCCTACCCCCTGAGGTGGGGACCGTACACCGATAAACTCATCTTT.

This clone was counted only a few times. The chain is built from TRDV1 and TRDJ1, with 8 nucleotides matching TRDD3. V shed 2 bases, J shed 0 bases, and the junction held 26 bases outside the gene matches. CDR3 length: 23 amino acids. Germline CDR1 TSWWSYY, CDR2 QGS. In DNA form, the CDR3 reads TGTGCTCTTGGGGAAAGGCCTTACAGCCTCTTGGGGGATTCGTGGGCGGACACCGATAAACTCATCTTT. Translated: CALGERPYSLLGDSWADTDKLIF.

This clone has a handful of counts. The chain is built from TRDV1 and TRDJ1, with D uncertain. The CDR3 is 14 residues long. The germline V gene encodes CDR1 TSWWSYY and CDR2 QGS. V was shortened by 2 bases and J by 7 bases, with 14 bases between the two germline ends. The DNA of the CDR3 is TGTGCTCTTGGGGAAAGCTTCTCCTCGGCTAAACTCATCTTT. As protein: CALGESFSSAKLIF.

V is TRDV1 and J is TRDJ1; 8 bases are a match to TRDD3. The trim removed 4 bases at V and 2 bases at J, leaving 21 bases unmatched. This CDR3 comprises 20 residues. Germline CDR1 is TSWWSYY and CDR2 is QGS. The CDR3 DNA reads TGTGCTCTTGGGGTTTTTCCTTTACCCCGTTCGGGGGGATATACCGATAAACTCATCTTT. Protein sequence: CALGVFPLPRSGGYTDKLIF.